A selection of T cell receptor beta chains follows, all from one sample in a study of shared clonotypes between healthy human individuals. Produced via immunoSEQ multiplex PCR; TCRdb's table is partial and in-frame only. The repertoire holds about 480,000 clones, nearly 80% seen once, with around 12% in the top ten. Sequenced input: PBMCs. The receptors derive from a woman between 40 and 50 years old in good health. Some clones in this sample may be carry-over from other donors' samples. Each CDR3 is given with its conserved first and last residue. A D gene is named only where the DNA matches it firmly. The size field is filled for only some rows; it gives once, few, many or a size class.

D	length	size	V	J	DNA	CDR3
TRBD2	17	few	TRBV10-3	TRBJ2-5	TGTGCCATCAGTGATGGACTAGCGGGAGGGGGAAAAGAGACCCAGTACTTC	CAISDGLAGGGKETQYF
TRBD2	14	NA	TRBV7-9	TRBJ2-1	TGTGCCAGCAGCACTAGCGGACCCAGGGATGAGCAGTTCTTC	CASSTSGPRDEQFF
NA	15	NA	TRBV9	TRBJ2-5	TGTGCCAGCAGCCCTCAGGTGGGGCAGGGAGAGACCCAGTACTTC	CASSPQVGQGETQYF
TRBD1	15	NA	TRBV19	TRBJ1-1	TGTGCCAGTAGTGTTCCGGACAGGGGAGCCCCTGAAGCTTTCTTT	CASSVPDRGAPEAFF
NA	16	NA	TRBV7-2	TRBJ2-7	TGTGCCAGCAGCTTAAATGGGGGCCAGGTCTCCTACGAGCAGTACTTC	CASSLNGGQVSYEQYF
NA	13	NA	TRBV25-1	TRBJ2-7	TGTGCCAGCAGTGGTTTTCTGGGCTACGAGCAGTACTTC	CASSGFLGYEQYF
NA	15	few	TRBV5-4	TRBJ2-3	TGTGCCAGCAGCCCCCCCGGGACTAGCACAGATACGCAGTATTTT	CASSPPGTSTDTQYF
TRBD2	18	NA	TRBV9	TRBJ2-1	TGTGCCAGCAGCGTAATGTCAGAACTAGCGCTTGGTTGGAATGAGCAGTTCTTC	CASSVMSELALGWNEQFF
TRBD1	14	NA	TRBV5-1	TRBJ2-7	TGCGCCAGCAGCTTGGGTACAGGGGGATACGAGCAGTACTTC	CASSLGTGGYEQYF
TRBD1	13	few	TRBV6-1	TRBJ1-1	TGTGCCAGCAGTTCCACCCCCGGACAGGGAGCTTTCTTT	CASSSTPGQGAFF
NA	15	few	TRBV27	TRBJ1-1	TGTGCCAGCAGTTCGACTCTTGGATGGAACACTGAAGCTTTCTTT	CASSSTLGWNTEAFF
NA	11	NA	TRBV30	TRBJ1-1	TGTGCCTGTTCTCAAACTACTGAAGCTTTCTTT	CACSQTTEAFF
NA	14	NA	TRBV2	TRBJ2-2	TGTGCCAGCAGTGAGTTGGGGACCACCGGGGAGCTGTTTTTT	CASSELGTTGELFF
TRBD1	14	few	TRBV11-3	TRBJ1-1	TGTGCCAGCAGCTTAGGTGGGACAGGAGGCTCAGCTTTCTTT	CASSLGGTGGSAFF
NA	13	NA	TRBV5-5	TRBJ1-4	TGTGCCAGCAGCTTGGCCCCCAGACAGAGACTGTTTTTT	CASSLAPRQRLFF
NA	14	NA	TRBV5-1	TRBJ1-1	TGCGCCAGCAGCCCCACCGGGGGGGTAACTGAAGCTTTCTTT	CASSPTGGVTEAFF